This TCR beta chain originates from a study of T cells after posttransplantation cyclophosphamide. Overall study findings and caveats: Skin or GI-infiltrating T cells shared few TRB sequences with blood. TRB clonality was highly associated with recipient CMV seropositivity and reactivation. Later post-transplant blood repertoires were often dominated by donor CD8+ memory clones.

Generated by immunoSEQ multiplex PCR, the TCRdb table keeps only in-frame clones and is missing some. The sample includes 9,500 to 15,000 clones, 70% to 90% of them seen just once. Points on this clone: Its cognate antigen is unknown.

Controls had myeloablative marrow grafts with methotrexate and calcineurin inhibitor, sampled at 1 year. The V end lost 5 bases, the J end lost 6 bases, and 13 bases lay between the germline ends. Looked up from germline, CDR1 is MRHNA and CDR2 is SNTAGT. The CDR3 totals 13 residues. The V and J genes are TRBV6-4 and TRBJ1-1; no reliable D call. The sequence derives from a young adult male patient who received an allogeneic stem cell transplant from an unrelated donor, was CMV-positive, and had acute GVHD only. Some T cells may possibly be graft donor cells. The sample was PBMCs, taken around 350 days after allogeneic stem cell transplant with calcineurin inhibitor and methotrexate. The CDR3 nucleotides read TGTGCCAGCAGTTATTCTCCGAGCGCTGAAGCTTTCTTT. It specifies CASSYSPSAEAFF.